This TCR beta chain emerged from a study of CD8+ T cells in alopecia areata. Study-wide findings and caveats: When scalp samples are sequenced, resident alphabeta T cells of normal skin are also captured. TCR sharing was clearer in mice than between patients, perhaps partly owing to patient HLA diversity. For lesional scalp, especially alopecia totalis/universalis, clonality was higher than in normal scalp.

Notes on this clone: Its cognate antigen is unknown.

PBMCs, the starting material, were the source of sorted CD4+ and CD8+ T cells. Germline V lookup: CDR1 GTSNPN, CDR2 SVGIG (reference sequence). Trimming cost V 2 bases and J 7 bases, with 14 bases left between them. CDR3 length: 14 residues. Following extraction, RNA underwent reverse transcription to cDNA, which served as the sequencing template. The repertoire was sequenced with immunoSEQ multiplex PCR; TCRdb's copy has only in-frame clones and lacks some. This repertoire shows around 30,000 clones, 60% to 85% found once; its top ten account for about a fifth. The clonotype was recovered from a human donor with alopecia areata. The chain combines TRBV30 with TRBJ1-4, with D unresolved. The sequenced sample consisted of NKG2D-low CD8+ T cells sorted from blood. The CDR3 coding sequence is TGTGCCTGGAGTAGGGCCCCCCTAACTGAAAAACTGTTTTTT. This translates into CAWSRAPLTEKLFF. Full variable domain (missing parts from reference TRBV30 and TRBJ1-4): SQTIHQWPATLVQPVGSPLSLECTVEGTSNPNLYWYRQAAGRGLQLLFYSVGIGQISSEVPQNLSASRPQDRQFILSSKKLLLSDSGFYLCAWSRAPLTEKLFFGSGTQLSVL.